Each of the 14 T cell receptor beta chains below was sequenced from the same sample in a study of graft-versus-host responses after intestinal transplantation. Only in-frame clones appear in the TCRdb table, and some are missing; sequencing was by immunoSEQ multiplex PCR. The sample holds about 36,000 clones, approximately 95% seen once. What these receptors recognize is not known. The starting material was unstimulated CD4+ T cells sorted from spleen or lymph node cells, obtained before transplant. Every receptor here comes from a human donor who was the organ donor for an intestinal transplant.

The chain couples TRBV19 to TRBJ1-2; D possibly corresponds to TRBD1 (5 bases). The CDR3 runs 13 residues. Germline assignment: CDR1 LNHDA and CDR2 SQIVND (reference sequence). V was clipped by 5 bases and J by 0 bases, with 7 bases between them. The CDR3 region is CASSGRANYGYTF. CDR3 bases: TGTGCCAGTAGTGGCAGGGCTAACTATGGCTACACCTTC.

This rearrangement joins TRBV9 to TRBJ1-1; 9 nucleotides match TRBD1. The germline CDR1 and CDR2 sequences are SGDLS and YYNGEE. V was clipped by 3 bases and J by 3 bases; unmatched bases: 0. CDR3 length: 13 residues. CDR3 nucleotides: TGTGCCAGCAGCGGGACAGGGGACACTGAAGCTTTCTTT. This translates into CASSGTGDTEAFF.

The gene calls are TRBV4-3 and TRBJ1-1, with D perhaps TRBD1 (5 bases). This CDR3 spans 14 amino acids. Trimming cost V 0 bases and J 3 bases, with 8 bases left between them. Germline CDR1 LGHNA, CDR2 YSLEER. The CDR3 spells CASSQDLGDTEAFF. Here the CDR3 DNA reads TGCGCCAGCAGCCAAGACCTGGGGGACACTGAAGCTTTCTTT.

This chain uses TRBV29-1 with TRBJ2-7; possibly TRBD1 or TRBD2 for D (5 bases each). This CDR3 contains 13 residues. V was shortened by 6 bases and J by 3 bases, with 15 bases between the two germline ends. Germline V CDR1 and CDR2: SQVTM, ANQGSEA. This CDR3 reads CSVGPTGYYEQYF. DNA of the CDR3: TGCAGCGTGGGACCTACAGGCTACTACGAGCAGTACTTC.

CDR3 amino acids: CASSVGAGYEQYF. Written as DNA, the CDR3 is TGTGCCAGCAGCGTGGGGGCGGGGTACGAGCAGTACTTC. V and J are TRBV7-6 and TRBJ2-7; D tentatively reads TRBD1 or TRBD2 (6 bases each). This CDR3 has 13 amino acids. Trimming removed 5 bases at V and 4 bases at J, with 12 bases between. Germline CDR1 SGHVS, CDR2 FNYEAQ.

The CDR3 DNA reads as TGTGCCAGCAGCCCAAGACTAGAACCCGGCGAGACCCAGTACTTC. Translated: CASSPRLEPGETQYF. This chain joins TRBV5-4 and TRBJ2-5, with a tentative D call TRBD2 (6 bases). Trimming removed 4 bases at V and 5 bases at J, with 18 bases between. This CDR3 has 15 residues. Germline CDR1 SGHNT, CDR2 YYREEE (reference sequence).

The V gene is TRBV2, the J gene TRBJ2-2; D could derive from TRBD1 or TRBD2 (6 bases each). The CDR3 has 14 amino acids. Germline V CDR1 and CDR2: SNHLY, FYNNEI. The V end was cut by 6 bases, the J end by 7 bases, with 15 bases between. The CDR3 DNA sequence: TGTGCCAGCAGGCTTCGGGGGCCCGGCGGGGAGCTGTTTTTT. Translating it yields CASRLRGPGGELFF.

The rearrangement uses TRBV2 and TRBJ1-5; tentatively, D is TRBD1 (6 bases). The CDR3 length is 14 residues. Germline V gives CDR1 SNHLY, CDR2 FYNNEI. V lost 7 bases, J lost 0 bases, and 10 bases lay in between. The CDR3 DNA sequence: TGTGCCAGCAAGACGACAGGTAGCAATCAGCCCCAGCATTTT. It encodes CASKTTGSNQPQHF.

This sequence joins TRBV2 and TRBJ1-6; D unclear. The ends were cut back, 5 bases at V and 7 bases at J, with 12 bases in the middle. This CDR3 spans 14 amino acids. Germline loops: CDR1 SNHLY, CDR2 FYNNEI. CDR3: CASSPPIGNSPLHF. CDR3 bases: TGTGCCAGCAGTCCCCCGATAGGCAATTCACCCCTCCACTTT.

The V and J genes are TRBV5-1 and TRBJ1-6, with 10 bases that match TRBD1. Losses at the gene ends were 4 bases for V and 0 bases for J; bases not matched to a gene: 4. Germline V gives CDR1 SGHRS, CDR2 YFSETQ. The CDR3 runs to 17 residues. CDR3 amino acids: CASSVTGGSSYNSPLHF. The CDR3 DNA is TGCGCCAGCAGCGTGACAGGGGGCAGCTCCTATAATTCACCCCTCCACTTT.

This clone has just one count. The DNA for the CDR3 is TGCGCCAGCAGCCGGGGGACCTTAACTACCACAGATACGCAGTATTTT. It specifies CASSRGTLTTTDTQYF. This chain joins TRBV4-1 and TRBJ2-3, with D tentatively TRBD1 or TRBD2 (5 bases each). The V and J ends lost 4 bases and 2 bases respectively, with 16 bases between them. Germline CDR1 reads MGHRA; CDR2 reads YSYEKL. This CDR3 is built from 16 residues.

This clone was recorded once. This rearrangement joins TRBV7-8 to TRBJ1-1; tentatively, D is TRBD1 (6 bases). Germline loops: CDR1 SGHVS, CDR2 FQNEAQ. CDR3 length: 16 amino acids. V dropped 4 bases and J dropped 7 bases, with 22 bases sitting between them. CDR3 in DNA: TGTGCCAGCAGCTCTATCGCGACAGGTGGAAACTTTGAAGCTTTCTTT. Translating gives CASSSIATGGNFEAFF.

The rearrangement uses TRBV2 and TRBJ1-2; TRBD1 might be the D (6 bases). Between the trimmed V and J ends, which lost 4 bases and 7 bases, there was a span of 16 bases. Germline V lookup: CDR1 SNHLY, CDR2 FYNNEI. CDR3 length equals 14 residues. The CDR3 nucleotides read TGTGCCAGCAGTGTAACACGGGGGCAAGGTGGCTACACCTTC. As protein: CASSVTRGQGGYTF.

The rearrangement links TRBV10-3 to TRBJ1-1, with D possibly TRBD1 on 5 matching bases. Germline V gene data show CDR1 as ENHRY and CDR2 as SYGVKD. The CDR3 extends over 15 amino acids. The V end lost 0 bases, the J end lost 7 bases, and 15 bases lay between the germline ends. CDR3 coding DNA: TGTGCCATCAGTGAGTCGATCGGGGGATCTTTTGAAGCTTTCTTT. Its protein product is CAISESIGGSFEAFF.